This T cell receptor (beta chain) was sequenced for a study of T cells after posttransplantation cyclophosphamide. Findings of the study overall: Blood and skin or GI T cell repertoires showed limited TRB overlap.

Treatment was busulfan-fludarabine conditioning, a marrow graft, and cyclophosphamide on days +3 and +4. Worth noting for this clone: Antigen: not known.

The protocol was immunoSEQ multiplex PCR, while the TCRdb copy is restricted to in-frame clones and leaves out a portion. In the table there are roughly 12,000 clones, 75% to 95% of which are singletons. Germline-derived CDR1 and CDR2 are MGHRA and YSYEKL. V was clipped by 1 base and J by 2 bases, with 12 bases between them. There are 16 residues in the CDR3. The material was PBMCs, obtained after allogeneic stem cell transplant with posttransplant cyclophosphamide. The sequence was obtained from a female patient in her 30s who received an allogeneic stem cell transplant from an unrelated donor, was CMV-positive, and had no GVHD. Some T cells may arise from the graft donor. V and J are TRBV4-1 and TRBJ1-5; tentative D call: TRBD1 (5 bases). CDR3 protein: CASSQAFRVGNQPQHF. In DNA, the CDR3 is TGCGCCAGCAGCCAAGCTTTCAGGGTCGGCAATCAGCCCCAGCATTTT.